This T cell receptor beta chain stems from a study of OX40 agonist ivuxolimab in advanced cancers. Study-wide background: The dose-escalation cohort had hepatocellular carcinoma, melanoma, renal cell or head and neck cancer. The study, taken as a whole, reports: There were, on average, more expanded clones in CD8+ T cells than in CD4+. The study did not work out the antigen specificity of the expanded peripheral T cells.

The CDR3 contains 14 residues. Trimming removed 1 base from V and 8 bases from J, with 13 bases in between. Germline V CDR1 and CDR2: SGHVS, FQNEAQ. Only in-frame clones appear in the TCRdb table, and some are missing; sequencing was by immunoSEQ multiplex PCR. This sample has roughly 100,000 clones, with about 85% found just once. Concerning this clone itself: No antigen is known for it.

The V and J genes are TRBV7-8 and TRBJ2-3; weak D call: TRBD1 (5 bases). This sample comprised CD4+ or CD8+ T cells sorted from blood, obtained in a trial of the OX40 agonist ivuxolimab. The receptor was derived from an adult with an advanced solid tumor such as melanoma, head and neck, liver or kidney cancer. The CDR3, as DNA: TGTGCCAGCAGCTTAGGCAGGGTGGAAGGTACGCAGTATTTT. Amino acids: CASSLGRVEGTQYF.